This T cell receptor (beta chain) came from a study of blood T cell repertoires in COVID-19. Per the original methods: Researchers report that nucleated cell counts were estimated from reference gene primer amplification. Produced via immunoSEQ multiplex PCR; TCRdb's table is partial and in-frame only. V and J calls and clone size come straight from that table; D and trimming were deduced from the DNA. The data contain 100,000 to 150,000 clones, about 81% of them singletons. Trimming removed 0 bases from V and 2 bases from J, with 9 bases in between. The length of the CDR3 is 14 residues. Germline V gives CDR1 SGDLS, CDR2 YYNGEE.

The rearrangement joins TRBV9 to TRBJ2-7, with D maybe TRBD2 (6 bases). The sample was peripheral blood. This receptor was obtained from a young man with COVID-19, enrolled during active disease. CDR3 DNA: TGTGCCAGCAGCGTAGTCGGGGGACCCTACGAGCAGTACTTC. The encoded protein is CASSVVGGPYEQYF.